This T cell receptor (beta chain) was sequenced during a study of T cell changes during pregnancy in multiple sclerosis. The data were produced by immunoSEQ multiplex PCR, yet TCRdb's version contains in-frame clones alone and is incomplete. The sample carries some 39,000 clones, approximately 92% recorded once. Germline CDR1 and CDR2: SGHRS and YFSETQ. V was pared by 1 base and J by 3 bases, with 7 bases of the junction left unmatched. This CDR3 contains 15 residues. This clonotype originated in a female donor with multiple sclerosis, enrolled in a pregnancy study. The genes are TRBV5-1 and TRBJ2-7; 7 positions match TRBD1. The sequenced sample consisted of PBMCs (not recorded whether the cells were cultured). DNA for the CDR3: TGCGCCAGCAGCTTGACGCAGGGACAGCTCTACGAGCAGTACTTC. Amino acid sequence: CASSLTQGQLYEQYF. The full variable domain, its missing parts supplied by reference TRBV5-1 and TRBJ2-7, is KAGVTQTPRYLIKTRGQQVTLSCSPISGHRSVSWYQQTPGQGLQFLFEYFSETQRNKGNFPGRFSGRQFSNSRSEMNVSTLELGDSALYLCASSLTQGQLYEQYFGPGTRLTVT.